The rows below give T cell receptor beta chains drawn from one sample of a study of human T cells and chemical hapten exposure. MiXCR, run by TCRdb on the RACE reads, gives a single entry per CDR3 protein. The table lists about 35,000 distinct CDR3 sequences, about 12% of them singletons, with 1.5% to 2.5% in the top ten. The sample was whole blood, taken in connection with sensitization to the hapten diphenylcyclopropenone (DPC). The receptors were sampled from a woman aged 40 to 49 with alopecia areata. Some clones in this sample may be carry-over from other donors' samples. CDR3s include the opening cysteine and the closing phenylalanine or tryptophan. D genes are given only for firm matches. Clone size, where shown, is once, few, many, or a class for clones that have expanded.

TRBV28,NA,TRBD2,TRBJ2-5,CASSLFVWGGFQETQYF,TGTGCCAGCAGTTTATTCGTTTGGGGGGGTTTCCAAGAGACCCAGTACTTC
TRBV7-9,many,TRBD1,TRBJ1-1,CASSFDVGQVNTEAFF,TGTGCCAGCAGCTTCGATGTCGGACAGGTGAACACTGAAGCTTTCTTT
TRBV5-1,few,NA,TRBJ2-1,CASSLDEVVDEQFF,TGCGCCAGCAGCTTGGATGAGGTAGTGGATGAGCAGTTCTTC
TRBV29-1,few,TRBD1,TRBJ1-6,CSVATGGNSPLHF,TGCAGCGTTGCGACAGGGGGAAATTCACCCCTCCACTTT
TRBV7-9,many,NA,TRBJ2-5,CASSLRASGRETQYF,TGTGCCAGCAGCTTGCGGGCATCGGGGCGAGAGACCCAGTACTTC
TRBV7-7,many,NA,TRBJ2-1,CASSPGPDSYNEQFF,TGTGCCAGCAGCCCCGGACCCGACTCCTACAATGAGCAGTTCTTC
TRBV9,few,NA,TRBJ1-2,CASSGGPPGQGNYGYTF,TGTGCCAGCAGCGGGGGACCCCCGGGGCAGGGGAACTATGGCTACACCTTC
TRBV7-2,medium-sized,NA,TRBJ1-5,CASSSGPNNQPQHF,TGTGCCAGCAGCTCGGGACCCAACAATCAGCCCCAGCATTTT
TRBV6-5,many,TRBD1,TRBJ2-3,CASSYGTGGADTQYF,TGTGCCAGCAGTTACGGGACAGGGGGCGCAGATACGCAGTATTTT
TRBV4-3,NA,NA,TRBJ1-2,CASSQAQGSAPRYGYTF,TGCGCCAGCAGCCAAGCTCAGGGGTCAGCCCCTCGCTATGGCTACACCTTC
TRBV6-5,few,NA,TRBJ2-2,CASTKGVNTGELFF,TGTGCCAGCACCAAGGGCGTTAACACCGGGGAGCTGTTTTTT
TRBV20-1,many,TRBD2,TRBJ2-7,CSARGRTSPNEQYF,TGCAGTGCACGAGGAAGGACTAGCCCCAACGAGCAGTACTTC
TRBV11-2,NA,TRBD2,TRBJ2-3,CASSLAGGLRTDTQYF,TGTGCCAGCAGCTTAGCGGGAGGACTTCGCACAGATACGCAGTATTTT
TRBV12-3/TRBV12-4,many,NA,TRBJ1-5,CASSLGATSNQPQHF,TGTGCCAGCAGTTTAGGAGCGACCAGCAATCAGCCCCAGCATTTT
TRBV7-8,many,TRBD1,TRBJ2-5,CASSSGTGRGTQYF,TGTGCCAGCAGCTCCGGGACAGGGAGGGGGACCCAGTACTTC